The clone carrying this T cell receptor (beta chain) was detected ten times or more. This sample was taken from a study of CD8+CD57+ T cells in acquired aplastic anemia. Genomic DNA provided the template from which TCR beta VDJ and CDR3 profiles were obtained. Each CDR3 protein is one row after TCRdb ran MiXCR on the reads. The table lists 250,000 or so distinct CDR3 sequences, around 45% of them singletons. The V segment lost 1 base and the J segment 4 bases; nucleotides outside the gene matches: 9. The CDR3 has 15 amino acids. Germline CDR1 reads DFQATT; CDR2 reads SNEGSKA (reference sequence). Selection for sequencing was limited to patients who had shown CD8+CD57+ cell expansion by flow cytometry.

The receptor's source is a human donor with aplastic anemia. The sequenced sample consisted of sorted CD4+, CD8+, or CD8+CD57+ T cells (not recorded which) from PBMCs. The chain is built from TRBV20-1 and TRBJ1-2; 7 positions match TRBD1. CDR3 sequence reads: CSARVMGQSFYGYTF. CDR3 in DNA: TGCAGTGCTAGAGTAATGGGACAGTCGTTCTATGGCTACACCTTC.